This T cell receptor (beta chain) was captured in a study of blood T cell repertoires in COVID-19. Overall study context: Sites across the United States, Italy and Spain contributed samples from acute and convalescent COVID-19. PBMCs, B-cell-depleted T cells, or T cells were the source of the cDNA or gDNA that made up the material.

Sequencing was performed with immunoSEQ multiplex PCR; in TCRdb, only in-frame clones are kept and a portion is missing. The sample has roughly 270,000 clones; roughly 80% are singletons. The CDR3 is 15 residues long. The V gene end was trimmed by 3 bases and the J gene end by 5 bases; junction bases not matched to a gene: 9. Germline V CDR1 and CDR2: KGHSH, LQKENI. Participants were aged about 18 to 95 years, lived in roughly 25 US areas, and enrolled virtually. Participants' reported clinical history set cohort assignment. This chain uses TRBV18 with TRBJ2-7; TRBD1 matches at 8 bases. Sequencing input: PBMCs or T cells enriched from blood (not recorded which). This sequence originates from a man aged 35 to 55 who had been exposed to COVID-19. The CDR3 nucleotides read TGTGCCAGCTCACCGGACAGGGTTCCGGGAAACGAGCAGTACTTC. Protein sequence: CASSPDRVPGNEQYF.